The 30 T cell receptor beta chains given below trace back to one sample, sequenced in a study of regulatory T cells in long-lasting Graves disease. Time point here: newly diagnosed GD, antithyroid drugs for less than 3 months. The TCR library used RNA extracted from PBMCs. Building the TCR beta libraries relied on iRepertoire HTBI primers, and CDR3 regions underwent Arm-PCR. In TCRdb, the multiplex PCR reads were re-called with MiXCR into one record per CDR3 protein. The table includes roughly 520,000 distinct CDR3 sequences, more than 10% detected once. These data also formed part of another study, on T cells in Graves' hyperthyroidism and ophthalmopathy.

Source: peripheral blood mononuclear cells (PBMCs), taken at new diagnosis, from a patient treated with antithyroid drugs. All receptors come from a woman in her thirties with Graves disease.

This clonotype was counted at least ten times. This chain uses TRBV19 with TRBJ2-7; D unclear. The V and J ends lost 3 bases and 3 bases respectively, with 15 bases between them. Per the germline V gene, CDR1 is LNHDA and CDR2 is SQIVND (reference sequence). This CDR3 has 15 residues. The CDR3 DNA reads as TGTGCCAGTAGTATTGGATCCGCACCAATCTACGAGCAGTACTTC. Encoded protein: CASSIGSAPIYEQYF.

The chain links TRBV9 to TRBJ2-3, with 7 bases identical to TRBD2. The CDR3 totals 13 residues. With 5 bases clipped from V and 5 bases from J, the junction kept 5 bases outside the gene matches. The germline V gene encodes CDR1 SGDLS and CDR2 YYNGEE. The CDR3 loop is CASRGGRGDTQYF. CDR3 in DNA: TGTGCCAGCAGGGGAGGGAGAGGAGATACGCAGTATTTT.

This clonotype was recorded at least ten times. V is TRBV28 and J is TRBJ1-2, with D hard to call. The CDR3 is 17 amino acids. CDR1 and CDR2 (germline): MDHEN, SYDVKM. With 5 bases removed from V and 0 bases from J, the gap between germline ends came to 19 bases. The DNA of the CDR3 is TGTGCCAGCAGTGCAAGCCGGGCGACGGAGGCTAACTATGGCTACACCTTC. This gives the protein CASSASRATEANYGYTF.

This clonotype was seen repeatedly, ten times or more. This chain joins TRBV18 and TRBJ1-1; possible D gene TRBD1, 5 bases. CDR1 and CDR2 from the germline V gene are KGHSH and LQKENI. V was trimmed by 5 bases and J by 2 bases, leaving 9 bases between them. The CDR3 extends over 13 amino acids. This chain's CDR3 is CASSTDRNTEAFF. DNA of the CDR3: TGTGCCAGCTCAACCGACAGAAACACTGAAGCTTTCTTT.

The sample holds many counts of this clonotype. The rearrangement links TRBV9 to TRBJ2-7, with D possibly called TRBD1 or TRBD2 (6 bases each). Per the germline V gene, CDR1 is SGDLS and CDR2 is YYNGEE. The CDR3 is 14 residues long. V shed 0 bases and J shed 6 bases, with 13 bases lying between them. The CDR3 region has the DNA TGTGCCAGCAGCGTAGGGGGGGCTCAAGGCGAGCAGTACTTC. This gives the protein CASSVGGAQGEQYF.

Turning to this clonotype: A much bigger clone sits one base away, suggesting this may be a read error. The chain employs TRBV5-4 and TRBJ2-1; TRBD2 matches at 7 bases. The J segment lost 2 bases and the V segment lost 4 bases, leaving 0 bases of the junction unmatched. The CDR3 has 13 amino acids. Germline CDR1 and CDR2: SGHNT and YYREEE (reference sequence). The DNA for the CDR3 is TGTGCCAGCAGCGGGAGGGCCTACAATGAGCAGTTCTTC. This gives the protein CASSGRAYNEQFF. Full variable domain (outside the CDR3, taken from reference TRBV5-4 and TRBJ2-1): ETGVTQSPTHLIKTRGQQVTLRCSSQSGHNTVSWYQQALGQGPQFIFQYYREEENGRGNFPPRFSGLQFPNYSSELNVNALELDDSALYLCASSGRAYNEQFFGPGTRLTVL.

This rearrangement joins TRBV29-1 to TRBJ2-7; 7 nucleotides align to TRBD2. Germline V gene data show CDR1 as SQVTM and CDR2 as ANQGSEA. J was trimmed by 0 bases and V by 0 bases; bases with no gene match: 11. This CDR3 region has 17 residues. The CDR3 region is CSVEDPMGGQGSYEQYF. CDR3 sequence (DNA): TGCAGCGTTGAAGATCCCATGGGAGGGCAGGGCTCCTACGAGCAGTACTTC.

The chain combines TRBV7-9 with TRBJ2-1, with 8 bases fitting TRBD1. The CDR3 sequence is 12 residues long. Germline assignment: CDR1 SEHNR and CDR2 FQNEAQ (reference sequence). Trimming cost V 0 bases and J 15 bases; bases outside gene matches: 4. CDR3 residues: CASSLADRGRFF. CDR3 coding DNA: TGTGCCAGCAGCTTAGCTGACAGGGGAAGGTTCTTC.

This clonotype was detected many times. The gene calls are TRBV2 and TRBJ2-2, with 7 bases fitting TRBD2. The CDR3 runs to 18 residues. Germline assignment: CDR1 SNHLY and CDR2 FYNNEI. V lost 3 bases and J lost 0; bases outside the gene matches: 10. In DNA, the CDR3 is TGTGCCAGCAGTGAGGGAGGGGCGCGTGGAACGAACACCGGGGAGCTGTTTTTT. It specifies CASSEGGARGTNTGELFF.

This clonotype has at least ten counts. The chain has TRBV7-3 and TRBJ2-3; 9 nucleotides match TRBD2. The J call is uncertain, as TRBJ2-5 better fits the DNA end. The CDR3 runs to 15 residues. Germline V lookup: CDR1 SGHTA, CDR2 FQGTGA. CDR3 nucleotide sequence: TGTGCCAGCAGCTTAGTTAGCGGGAGTCCGGAGACCCAGTACTTC. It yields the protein CASSLVSGSPETQYF.

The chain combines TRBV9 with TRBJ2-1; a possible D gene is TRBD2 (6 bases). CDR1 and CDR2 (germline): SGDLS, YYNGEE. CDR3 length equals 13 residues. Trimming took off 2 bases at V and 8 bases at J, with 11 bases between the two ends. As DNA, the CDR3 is TGTGCCAGCAGCGTGGGGACTGAGGATGAGCAGTTCTTC. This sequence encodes CASSVGTEDEQFF. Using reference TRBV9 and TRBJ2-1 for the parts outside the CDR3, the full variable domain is DSGVTQTPKHLITATGQRVTLRCSPRSGDLSVYWYQQSLDQGLQFLIQYYNGEERAKGNILERFSAQQFPDLHSELNLSSLELGDSALYFCASSVGTEDEQFFGPGTRLTVL.

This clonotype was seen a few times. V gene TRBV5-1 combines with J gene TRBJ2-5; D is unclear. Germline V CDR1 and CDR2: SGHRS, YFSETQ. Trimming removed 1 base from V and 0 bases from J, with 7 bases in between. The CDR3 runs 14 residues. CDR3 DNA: TGCGCCAGCAGCTTGTTGCCCGACCAAGAGACCCAGTACTTC. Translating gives CASSLLPDQETQYF.

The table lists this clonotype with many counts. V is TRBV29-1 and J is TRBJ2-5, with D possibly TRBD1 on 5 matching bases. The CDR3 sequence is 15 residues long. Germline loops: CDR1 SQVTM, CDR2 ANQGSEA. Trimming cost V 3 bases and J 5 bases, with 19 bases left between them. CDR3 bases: TGCAGCGTTGAGTACAGGTTTGACCTGGGGGAGACCCAGTACTTC. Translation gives CSVEYRFDLGETQYF.

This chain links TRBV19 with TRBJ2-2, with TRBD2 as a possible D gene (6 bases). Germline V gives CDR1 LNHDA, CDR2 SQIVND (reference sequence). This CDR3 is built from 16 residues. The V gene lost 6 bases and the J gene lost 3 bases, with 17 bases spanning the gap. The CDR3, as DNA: TGTGCCAGTAGACCTGGGGCGGGATGGGACACCGGGGAGCTGTTTTTT. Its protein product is CASRPGAGWDTGELFF.

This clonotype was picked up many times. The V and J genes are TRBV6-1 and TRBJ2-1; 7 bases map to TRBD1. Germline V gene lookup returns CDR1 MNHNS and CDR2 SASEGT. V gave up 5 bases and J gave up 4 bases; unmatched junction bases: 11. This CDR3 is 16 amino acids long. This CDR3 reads CASSPTLDRVYNEQFF. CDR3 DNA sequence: TGTGCCAGCAGTCCTACTCTCGACAGGGTATACAATGAGCAGTTCTTC.

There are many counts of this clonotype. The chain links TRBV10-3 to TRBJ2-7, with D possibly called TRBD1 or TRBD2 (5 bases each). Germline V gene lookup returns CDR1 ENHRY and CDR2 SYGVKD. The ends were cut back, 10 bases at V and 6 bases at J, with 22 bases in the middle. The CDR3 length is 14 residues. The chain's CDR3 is CATQPGTPVSEQYF. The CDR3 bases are TGTGCCACCCAGCCCGGGACCCCAGTCAGCGAGCAGTACTTC.

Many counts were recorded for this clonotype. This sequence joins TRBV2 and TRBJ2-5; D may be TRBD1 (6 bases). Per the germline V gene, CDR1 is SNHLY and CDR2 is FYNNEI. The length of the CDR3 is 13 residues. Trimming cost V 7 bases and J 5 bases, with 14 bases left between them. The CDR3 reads CASKQGVGETQYF. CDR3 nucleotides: TGTGCCAGCAAACAGGGTGTCGGGGAGACCCAGTACTTC.

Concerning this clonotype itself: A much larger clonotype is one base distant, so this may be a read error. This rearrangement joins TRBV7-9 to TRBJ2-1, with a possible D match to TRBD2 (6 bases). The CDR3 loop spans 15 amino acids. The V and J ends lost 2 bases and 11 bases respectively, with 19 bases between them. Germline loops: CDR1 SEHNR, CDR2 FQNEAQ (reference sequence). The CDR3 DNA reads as TGTGCCAGCAGCTTAACGGCGCGCGACGGGAGCAAGCAGTTCTTC. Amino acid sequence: CASSLTARDGSKQFF.

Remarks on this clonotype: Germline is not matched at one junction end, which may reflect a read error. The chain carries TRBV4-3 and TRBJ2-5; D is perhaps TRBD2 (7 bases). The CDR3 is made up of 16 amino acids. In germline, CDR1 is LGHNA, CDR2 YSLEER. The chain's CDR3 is CTSSQGLVGGGETQYF. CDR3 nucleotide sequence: TGCACCAGCAGCCAAGGGCTAGTGGGAGGGGGGGAGACCCAGTACTTC.

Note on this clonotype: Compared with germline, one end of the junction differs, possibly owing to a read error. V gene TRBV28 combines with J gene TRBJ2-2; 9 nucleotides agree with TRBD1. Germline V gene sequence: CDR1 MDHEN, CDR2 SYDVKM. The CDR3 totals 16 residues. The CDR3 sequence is CANSGPQGASTGELFF. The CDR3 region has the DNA TGTGCCAACAGTGGGCCACAGGGGGCCAGCACCGGGGAGCTGTTTTTT.

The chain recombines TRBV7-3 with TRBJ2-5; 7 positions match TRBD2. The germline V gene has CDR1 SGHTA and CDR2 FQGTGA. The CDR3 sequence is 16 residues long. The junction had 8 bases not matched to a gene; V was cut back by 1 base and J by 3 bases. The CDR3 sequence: CASSLMGPAGEETQYF. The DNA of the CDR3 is TGTGCCAGCAGCTTAATGGGTCCGGCGGGAGAAGAGACCCAGTACTTC.

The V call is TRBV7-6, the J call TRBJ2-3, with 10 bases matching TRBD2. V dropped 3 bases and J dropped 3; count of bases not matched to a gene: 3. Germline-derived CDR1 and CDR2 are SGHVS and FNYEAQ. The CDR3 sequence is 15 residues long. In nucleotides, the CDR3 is TGTGCCAGCAGCTTTTCTAGCGGGAGAACAGATACGCAGTATTTT. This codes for CASSFSSGRTDTQYF.

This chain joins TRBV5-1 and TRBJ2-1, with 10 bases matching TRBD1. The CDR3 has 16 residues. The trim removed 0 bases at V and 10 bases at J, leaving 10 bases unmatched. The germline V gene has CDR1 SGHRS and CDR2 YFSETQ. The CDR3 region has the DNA TGCGCCAGCAGCTTGGGGCCCGGGGGACAGGGGTACGAGCAGTTCTTC. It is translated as CASSLGPGGQGYEQFF. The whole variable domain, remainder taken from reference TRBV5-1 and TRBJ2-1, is KAGVTQTPRYLIKTRGQQVTLSCSPISGHRSVSWYQQTPGQGLQFLFEYFSETQRNKGNFPGRFSGRQFSNSRSEMNVSTLELGDSALYLCASSLGPGGQGYEQFFGPGTRLTVL.

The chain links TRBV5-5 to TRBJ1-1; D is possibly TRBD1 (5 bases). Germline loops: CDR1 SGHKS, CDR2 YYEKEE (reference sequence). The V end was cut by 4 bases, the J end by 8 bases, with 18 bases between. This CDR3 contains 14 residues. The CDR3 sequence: CASSQMGRDVEAFF. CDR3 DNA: TGTGCCAGCAGCCAGATGGGCAGGGACGTGGAAGCTTTCTTT.

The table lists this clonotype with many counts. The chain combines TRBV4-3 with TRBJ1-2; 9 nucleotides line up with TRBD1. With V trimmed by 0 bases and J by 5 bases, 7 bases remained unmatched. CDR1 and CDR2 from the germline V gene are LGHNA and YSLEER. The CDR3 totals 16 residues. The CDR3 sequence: CASSQDLQGAWYGYTF. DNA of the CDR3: TGCGCCAGCAGCCAAGATCTACAGGGGGCATGGTATGGCTACACCTTC.

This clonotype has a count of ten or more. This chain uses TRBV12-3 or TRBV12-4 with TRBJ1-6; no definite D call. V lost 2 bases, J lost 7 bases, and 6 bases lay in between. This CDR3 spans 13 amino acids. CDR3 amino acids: CASSLTENSPLHF. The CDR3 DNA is TGTGCCAGCAGTTTAACAGAGAATTCACCCCTCCACTTT.

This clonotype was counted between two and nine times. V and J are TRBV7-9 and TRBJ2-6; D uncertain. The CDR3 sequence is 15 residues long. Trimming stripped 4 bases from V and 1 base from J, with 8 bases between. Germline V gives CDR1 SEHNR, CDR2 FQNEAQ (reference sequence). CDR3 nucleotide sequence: TGTGCCAGCAGCTCGGCCATTTCTGGGGCCAACGTCCTGACTTTC. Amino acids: CASSSAISGANVLTF.

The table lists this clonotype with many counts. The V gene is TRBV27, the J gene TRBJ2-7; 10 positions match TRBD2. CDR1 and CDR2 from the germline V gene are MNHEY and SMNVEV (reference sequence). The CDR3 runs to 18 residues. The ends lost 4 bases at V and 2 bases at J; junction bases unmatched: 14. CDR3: CASSSTDPGLAVTYEQYF. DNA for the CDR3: TGTGCCAGCAGTTCCACGGACCCTGGACTAGCGGTAACCTACGAGCAGTACTTC.

CDR3 in DNA: TGTGCCAGCAGACAAGATGAGCAGTTCTTC. This encodes CASRQDEQFF. The chain uses TRBV6-1 and TRBJ2-1; no clear D. The CDR3 sequence is 10 residues long. The V gene lost 6 bases and the J gene lost 8 bases, with 5 bases spanning the gap. CDR1 is MNHNS and CDR2 is SASEGT in the germline V gene.

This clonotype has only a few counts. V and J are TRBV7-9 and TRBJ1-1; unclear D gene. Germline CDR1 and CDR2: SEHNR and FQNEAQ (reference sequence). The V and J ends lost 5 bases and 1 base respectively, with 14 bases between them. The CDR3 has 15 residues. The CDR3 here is CASSDLGRTNTEAFF. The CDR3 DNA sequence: TGTGCCAGCAGCGACCTAGGACGGACGAACACTGAAGCTTTCTTT.